The present T cell receptor beta chain was sequenced within a study of OX40 agonist ivuxolimab in advanced cancers. About the study: Recorded diagnoses for dose-escalation patients were hepatocellular carcinoma, melanoma, renal cell or head and neck cancer. Having had anti-PD-1, anti-PD-L1 or anti-CTLA-4 therapy before was allowed, and about 42% had some. Findings of the study overall: Averaged across samples, CD8+ T cells carried more expanded clones than CD4+ did.

Notes on this clone: Antigen specificity is unknown. The DNA is left out, because the CDR3 cannot be placed on it with certainty; the CDR3 is given as TCRdb lists it.

Per germline, CDR1 SEHNR and CDR2 FQNEAQ (reference sequence). The CDR3 sequence runs 14 residues, both termini included. The data were produced by immunoSEQ multiplex PCR, yet TCRdb's version contains in-frame clones alone and is incomplete. Here the sample spans some 63,000 clones, around 87% being singletons. This material consisted of CD4+ or CD8+ T cells sorted from blood, taken in a trial of the OX40 agonist ivuxolimab. The TCR originated in an adult with an advanced solid tumor such as melanoma, head and neck, liver or kidney cancer. The V and J genes are TRBV7-9 and TRBJ1-1. CDR3 sequence reads: CASSSSGGNTEAFF.